A single sample gave rise to the 20 T cell receptor beta chains below, sequenced in a study of spatial heterogeneity in lung cancer. As for time point: sample taken at primary tumor resection. Broader study findings: The study found that expanded intratumoral alpha and beta TCR counts tracked tumor mutation counts.

The antigens these receptors bind are not known. Each CDR3 protein gets one entry after TCRdb re-called the 5' RACE reads with MiXCR. The table lists thousands of distinct CDR3 sequences, about 8.7% of them singletons. The material sequenced was lung tumor tissue, taken at surgery. Receptor source: a male donor with early-stage non-small cell lung cancer.

By proportion, this clonotype is medium-sized. The chain links TRBV2 to TRBJ2-3; D gene unclear. Germline assignment: CDR1 SNHLY and CDR2 FYNNEI. The CDR3 spans 13 residues. The V and J ends lost 7 bases and 3 bases respectively, with 11 bases between them. The CDR3 DNA is TGTGCCAGCAACATTGTGGATACAGATACGCAGTATTTT. Protein: CASNIVDTDTQYF.

This clonotype is deemed medium-sized. The chain links TRBV14 to TRBJ2-7; D ambiguous. V lost 3 bases and J 10 bases, leaving 13 bases between the germline ends. The CDR3 consists of 12 residues. Germline V gene lookup returns CDR1 SGHDN and CDR2 FVKESK. CDR3 sequence (DNA): TGTGCCAGCAGCCATGCCGGAAGCACCCAGTACTTC. This sequence encodes CASSHAGSTQYF.

This clonotype is labeled as medium-sized. The DNA for the CDR3 is TGTGCCAGCAGTGGCGGACAGGGGGCCGATCAGCCCCAGCATTTT. The encoded protein is CASSGGQGADQPQHF. This sequence joins TRBV2 and TRBJ1-5; 11 bases align to TRBD1. Germline trimming cut 4 bases from V and 5 bases from J; bases unmatched to any gene: 4. This CDR3 has 15 amino acids. The germline V gene encodes CDR1 SNHLY and CDR2 FYNNEI.

As concerns this clonotype: A much larger clone differs from this one at a single base, so this may be a read error. This chain uses TRBV7-2 with TRBJ2-1, with D maybe TRBD1 (6 bases). V was clipped by 10 bases and J by 6 bases, with 16 bases between them. In germline, CDR1 is SGHTA, CDR2 FQGNSA. This CDR3 has 13 amino acids. The CDR3 spells CANTQGVGNEQFF. The CDR3 bases are TGTGCCAACACACAGGGCGTGGGCAATGAGCAGTTCTTC.

This chain connects TRBV6-6 to TRBJ1-5; D remains ambiguous. CDR3 size: 14 residues. V was shortened by 2 bases and J by 7 bases, with 12 bases between the two germline ends. Per the germline V gene, CDR1 is MNHNY and CDR2 is SVGAGI (reference sequence). The CDR3 loop reads CASSYDRKGQPQHF. The DNA of the CDR3 is TGTGCCAGCAGTTACGACCGTAAGGGACAGCCCCAGCATTTT.

Sample share makes this clonotype medium-sized. The chain is built from TRBV30 and TRBJ1-5; tentatively, D is TRBD1 (6 bases). With 4 bases removed from V and 3 bases from J, the gap between germline ends came to 16 bases. Germline CDR1 and CDR2: GTSNPN and SVGIG (reference sequence). The CDR3 contains 15 residues. CDR3 region: CAWNLGARVNQPQHF. The CDR3 nucleotides read TGTGCCTGGAACCTGGGGGCGAGGGTCAATCAGCCCCAGCATTTT.

This clonotype is medium-sized within its sample. The chain recombines TRBV11-3 with TRBJ1-1; TRBD1 is a possible D gene (5 bases). Germline V gene data show CDR1 as SGHNT and CDR2 as YENEEA. The CDR3 consists of 15 residues. Trimming pared 5 bases from V and 5 bases from J, leaving 18 bases between. The CDR3 region is CASSQRQSSGTEAFF. For the CDR3, the DNA is TGTGCCAGCAGCCAACGACAGAGTTCGGGGACTGAAGCTTTCTTT.

This clonotype was counted at least ten times. This chain links TRBV12-3 or TRBV12-4 with TRBJ1-4; 9 bases line up with TRBD1. This CDR3 has 19 amino acids. Trimming at V came to 7 bases and at J to 5 bases, leaving 20 bases not matched to a gene. The CDR3 nucleotides are TGTGCCAGCAAGGGCCCCGGGACAGGGATTTCCTTTCTAAATGAAAAACTGTTTTTT. This gives the protein CASKGPGTGISFLNEKLFF.

As for this clonotype: A much larger clone lies a single base off, so this may be a read error. The V gene is TRBV20-1, the J gene TRBJ2-7, with D possibly TRBD2 on 6 matching bases. V dropped 0 bases and J dropped 2 bases, with 11 bases sitting between them. Germline V CDR1 and CDR2: DFQATT, SNEGSKA (reference sequence). The CDR3 runs to 14 residues. The CDR3 DNA follows: TGCAGTGCTAGAGATCTTGGCGGGGCCTACGAGCAGTACTTC. Its translation: CSARDLGGAYEQYF.

Relative to its sample, this clonotype is large. One end of the junction is discordant with germline, which a read error may explain. The genes are TRBV7-7 and TRBJ2-3; D gene ambiguous. The CDR3 length is 13 residues. Germline-derived CDR1 and CDR2 are SSHAT and FNYEAQ (reference sequence). This chain's CDR3 is CASSFSRTDTQYF. DNA of the CDR3: TGTGCTAGCAGCTTTTCCCGCACAGATACGCAGTATTTT.

Remarks on this clonotype: A much larger clone sits a single nucleotide away, making a read error possible. The J gene is TRBJ2-3, the V gene TRBV29-1, with 8 bases identical to TRBD2. The trim removed 3 bases at V and 8 bases at J, leaving 13 bases unmatched. The germline gives CDR1 SQVTM, CDR2 ANQGSEA. This CDR3 comprises 15 residues. CDR3 sequence reads: CSVDTRLANLPTQYF. CDR3 bases: TGCAGCGTTGATACCCGACTAGCGAACTTACCTACGCAGTATTTT.

This clonotype has only a few counts. V and J are TRBV29-1 and TRBJ2-1; D not certain. Germline V gives CDR1 SQVTM, CDR2 ANQGSEA. Trimming took off 1 base at V and 10 bases at J, with 26 bases between the two ends. This CDR3 has 17 amino acids. This CDR3 reads CSVEGAVDLPSSEEQFF. CDR3 DNA: TGCAGCGTTGAAGGGGCCGTAGACTTGCCGTCTAGTGAGGAGCAGTTCTTC.

This clonotype qualifies as medium-sized (0.01 to 0.1%). The rearrangement uses TRBV15 and TRBJ2-2, with D possibly TRBD1 on 5 matching bases. CDR1 LNHNV and CDR2 YYDKDF come from the germline V gene (reference sequence). This CDR3 spans 15 amino acids. Trimming removed 7 bases at V and 0 bases at J, with 12 bases between. The CDR3, as DNA: TGTGCCACCAATAGGGGTCCCACGAACACCGGGGAGCTGTTTTTT. Its protein product is CATNRGPTNTGELFF.

The rearrangement links TRBV29-1 to TRBJ2-3; 10 positions agree with TRBD1. The CDR3 runs 14 residues. The V gene end was trimmed by 7 bases and the J gene end by 4 bases; junction bases not matched to a gene: 8. CDR1 SQVTM and CDR2 ANQGSEA come from the germline V gene. The CDR3 is CSAAGTGASDTQYF. The CDR3 nucleotides read TGCAGCGCCGCTGGGACAGGGGCTTCAGATACGCAGTATTTT.

By its share, this clonotype is medium-sized (0.01 to 0.1%). In DNA, the CDR3 is TGTGCCAGTAGCGACCGCGCCAGCGACATTCAGTACTTC. This gives the protein CASSDRASDIQYF. The chain is built from TRBV19 and TRBJ2-4; D gene ambiguous. V lost 6 bases and J 8 bases, leaving 14 bases between the germline ends. In germline, CDR1 is LNHDA, CDR2 SQIVND (reference sequence). This CDR3 is built from 13 residues.

By sample share, this clonotype is medium-sized. The rearrangement uses TRBV9 and TRBJ1-1, with 8 bases matching TRBD1. This CDR3 has 15 residues. Trimming cost V 0 bases and J 7 bases; bases outside gene matches: 8. Germline CDR1 SGDLS, CDR2 YYNGEE. CDR3: CASSVGGGQGHEAFF. CDR3 sequence (DNA): TGTGCCAGCAGCGTAGGAGGCGGACAGGGACATGAAGCTTTCTTT.

This clonotype showed up many times. The chain employs TRBV15 and TRBJ1-5; D gene unclear. CDR1 and CDR2 from the germline V gene are LNHNV and YYDKDF (reference sequence). V lost 0 bases and J 5 bases, leaving 8 bases between the germline ends. There are 14 residues in the CDR3. The CDR3 DNA follows: TGTGCCACCAGCAGAGAGGGAGAGGATCAGCCCCAGCATTTT. It translates to CATSREGEDQPQHF.

This clonotype is deemed medium-sized. Sequence at one end of the junction differs from germline and may be a read error. The V and J genes are TRBV12-3 or TRBV12-4 and TRBJ1-1, with D perhaps matching TRBD1 (6 bases). This CDR3 is 12 amino acids long. DNA for the CDR3: TGTGCCAGCACCCTGAAGGGGGGAGAAGCGTTCTTT. Its protein product is CASTLKGGEAFF.

This clonotype ranks as medium-sized (0.01 to 0.1%). The chain has TRBV30 and TRBJ1-1; 8 nucleotides align to TRBD1. Germline CDR1 GTSNPN, CDR2 SVGIG (reference sequence). V lost 0 bases to trimming and J lost 5 bases; unmatched junction nucleotides: 14. The CDR3 sequence is 17 residues long. As DNA, the CDR3 is TGTGCCTGGAGTGTAGATCGTTGGACAGGGCGGCGAACTGAAGCTTTCTTT. Translated: CAWSVDRWTGRRTEAFF.

This clonotype was observed at least ten times. The gene calls are TRBV6-5 and TRBJ2-5; weak D call: TRBD1 (8 bases). CDR3 length equals 14 residues. From germline, CDR1 is MNHEY and CDR2 SVGAGI. Deletions cut 6 bases from V and 9 bases from J, with 20 bases between. In DNA, the CDR3 is TGTGCCAGCAGATCCCCGAACAGGGGGGGGGCCCAGTACTTC. Translated: CASRSPNRGGAQYF.